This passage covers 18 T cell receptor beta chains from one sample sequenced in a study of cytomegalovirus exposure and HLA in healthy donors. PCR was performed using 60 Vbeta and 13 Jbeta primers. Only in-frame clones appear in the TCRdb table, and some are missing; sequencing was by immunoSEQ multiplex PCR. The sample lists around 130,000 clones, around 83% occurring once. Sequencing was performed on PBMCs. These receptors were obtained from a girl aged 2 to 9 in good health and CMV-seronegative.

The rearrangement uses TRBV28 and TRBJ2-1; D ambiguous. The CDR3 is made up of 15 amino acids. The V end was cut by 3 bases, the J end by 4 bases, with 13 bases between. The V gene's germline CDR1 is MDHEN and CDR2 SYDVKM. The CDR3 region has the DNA TGTGCCAGCAGTTTGGGCCCGACGAATTACAATGAGCAGTTCTTC. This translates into CASSLGPTNYNEQFF.

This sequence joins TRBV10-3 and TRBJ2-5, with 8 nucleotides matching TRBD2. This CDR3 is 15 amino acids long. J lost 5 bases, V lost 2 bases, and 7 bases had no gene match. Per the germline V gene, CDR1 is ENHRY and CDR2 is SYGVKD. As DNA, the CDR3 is TGTGCCATCAGTGAGGATAGCGGGACCGAGGAGACCCAGTACTTC. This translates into CAISEDSGTEETQYF.

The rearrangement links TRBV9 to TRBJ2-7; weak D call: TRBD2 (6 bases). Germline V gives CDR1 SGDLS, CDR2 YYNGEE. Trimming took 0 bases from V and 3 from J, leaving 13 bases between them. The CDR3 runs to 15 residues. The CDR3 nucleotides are TGTGCCAGCAGCGTAGCGGGAGTACGAAGCTACGAGCAGTACTTC. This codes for CASSVAGVRSYEQYF.

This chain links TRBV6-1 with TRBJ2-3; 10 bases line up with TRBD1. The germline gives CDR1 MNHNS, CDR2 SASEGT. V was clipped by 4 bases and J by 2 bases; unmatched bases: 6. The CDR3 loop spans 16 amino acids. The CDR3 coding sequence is TGTGCCAGCAGTGCCTTCGGACAGGGGGACACAGATACGCAGTATTTT. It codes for CASSAFGQGDTDTQYF.

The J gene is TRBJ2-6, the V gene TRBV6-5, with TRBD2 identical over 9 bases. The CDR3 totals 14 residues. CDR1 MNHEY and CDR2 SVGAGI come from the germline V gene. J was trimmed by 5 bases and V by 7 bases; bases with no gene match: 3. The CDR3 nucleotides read TGTGCCAGCACCAGCGGGGGGCGGGCCAACGTCCTGACTTTC. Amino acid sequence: CASTSGGRANVLTF.

The CDR3 DNA sequence: TGTGCCAGCCTCCTTAATGCGGGACAGGGTTTGAGTGGCTACACCTTC. It codes for CASLLNAGQGLSGYTF. The chain has TRBV2 and TRBJ1-2, with 9 bases fitting TRBD1. The V and J ends lost 8 bases and 7 bases, in that order; junction bases with no gene match: 17. The CDR3 runs 16 residues. CDR1 SNHLY and CDR2 FYNNEI come from the germline V gene.

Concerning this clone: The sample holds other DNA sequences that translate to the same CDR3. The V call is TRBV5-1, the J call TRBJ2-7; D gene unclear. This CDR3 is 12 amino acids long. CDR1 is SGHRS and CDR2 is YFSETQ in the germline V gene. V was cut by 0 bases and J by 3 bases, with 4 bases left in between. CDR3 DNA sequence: TGCGCCAGCAGCTTGGTCGGCTACGAGCAGTACTTC. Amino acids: CASSLVGYEQYF. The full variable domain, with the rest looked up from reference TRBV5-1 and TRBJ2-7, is KAGVTQTPRYLIKTRGQQVTLSCSPISGHRSVSWYQQTPGQGLQFLFEYFSETQRNKGNFPGRFSGRQFSNSRSEMNVSTLELGDSALYLCASSLVGYEQYFGPGTRLTVT.

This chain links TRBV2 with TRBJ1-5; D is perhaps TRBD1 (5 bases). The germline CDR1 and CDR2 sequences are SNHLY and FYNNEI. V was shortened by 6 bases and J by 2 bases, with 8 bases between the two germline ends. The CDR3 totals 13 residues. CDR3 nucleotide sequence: TGTGCCAGCAGGCGGGACGGCAATCAGCCCCAGCATTTT. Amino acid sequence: CASRRDGNQPQHF.

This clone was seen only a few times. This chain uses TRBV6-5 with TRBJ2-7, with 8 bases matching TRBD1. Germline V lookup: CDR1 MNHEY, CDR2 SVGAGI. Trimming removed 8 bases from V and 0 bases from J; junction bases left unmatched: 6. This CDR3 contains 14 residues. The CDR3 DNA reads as TGTGCCAGCTCAGACAGGGGCTACTCCTACGAGCAGTACTTC. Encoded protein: CASSDRGYSYEQYF.

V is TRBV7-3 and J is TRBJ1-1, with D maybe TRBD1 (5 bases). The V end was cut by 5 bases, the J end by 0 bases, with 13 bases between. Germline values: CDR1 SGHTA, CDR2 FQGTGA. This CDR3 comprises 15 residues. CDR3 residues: CASSPDSGLNTEAFF. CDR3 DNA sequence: TGTGCCAGCAGCCCCGACAGCGGGCTGAACACTGAAGCTTTCTTT. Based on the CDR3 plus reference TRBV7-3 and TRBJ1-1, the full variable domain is GAGVSQTPSNKVTEKGKYVELRCDPISGHTALYWYRQSLGQGPEFLIYFQGTGAADDSGLPNDRFFAVRPEGSVSTLKIQRTERGDSAVYLCASSPDSGLNTEAFFGQGTRLTVV.

For the CDR3, the DNA is TGTGCCAGCAGCCATGACTTGGGAGTGGCTGGCACAGATACGCAGTATTTT. It translates to CASSHDLGVAGTDTQYF. The chain combines TRBV4-2 with TRBJ2-3, with a weak D call TRBD2 (5 bases). Between the trimmed V and J ends, which lost 3 bases and 1 base, there was a span of 17 bases. Germline lookup yields CDR1 LGHNA and CDR2 YNFKEQ. The CDR3 is 17 amino acids.

The CDR3 sequence is CASSPPGGSILFPYEQYF. The CDR3, as DNA: TGTGCCAGCTCACCACCGGGCGGGTCCATCTTATTCCCCTACGAGCAGTACTTC. The chain carries TRBV18 and TRBJ2-7, with D perhaps TRBD2 (5 bases). The V gene's germline CDR1 is KGHSH and CDR2 LQKENI. There are 18 residues in the CDR3. Trimming stripped 0 bases from V and 2 bases from J, with 20 bases between. Supplemented by reference TRBV18 and TRBJ2-7, the full variable domain reads NAGVMQNPRHLVRRRGQEARLRCSPMKGHSHVYWYRQLPEEGLKFMVYLQKENIIDESGMPKERFSAEFPKEGPSILRIQQVVRGDSAAYFCASSPPGGSILFPYEQYFGPGTRLTVT.

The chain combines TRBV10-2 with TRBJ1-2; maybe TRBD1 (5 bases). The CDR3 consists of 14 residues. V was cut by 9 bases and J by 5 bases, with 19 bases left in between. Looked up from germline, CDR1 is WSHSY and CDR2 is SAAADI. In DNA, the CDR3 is TGCGCCAGTGGGGGGGGGTGGGCGCGATATGGCTACACCTTC. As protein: CASGGGWARYGYTF.

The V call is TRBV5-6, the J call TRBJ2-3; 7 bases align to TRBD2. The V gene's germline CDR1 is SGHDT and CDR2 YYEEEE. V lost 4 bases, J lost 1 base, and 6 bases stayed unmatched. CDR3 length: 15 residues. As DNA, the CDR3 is TGTGCCAGCAGCGTCGGGGCGGGAGGCACAGATACGCAGTATTTT. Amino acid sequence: CASSVGAGGTDTQYF.

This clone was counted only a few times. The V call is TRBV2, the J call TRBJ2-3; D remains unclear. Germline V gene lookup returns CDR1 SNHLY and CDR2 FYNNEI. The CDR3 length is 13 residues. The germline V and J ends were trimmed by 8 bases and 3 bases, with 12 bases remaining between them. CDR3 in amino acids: CASLDFSTDTQYF. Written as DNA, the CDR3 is TGTGCCAGCCTTGACTTTTCAACAGATACGCAGTATTTT.

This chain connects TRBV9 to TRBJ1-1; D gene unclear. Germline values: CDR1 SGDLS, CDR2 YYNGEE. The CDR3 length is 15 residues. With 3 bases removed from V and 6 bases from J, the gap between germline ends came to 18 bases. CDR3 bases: TGTGCCAGCAGCGCCCTCGAGGGAACCCCCTCTGAAGCTTTCTTT. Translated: CASSALEGTPSEAFF.

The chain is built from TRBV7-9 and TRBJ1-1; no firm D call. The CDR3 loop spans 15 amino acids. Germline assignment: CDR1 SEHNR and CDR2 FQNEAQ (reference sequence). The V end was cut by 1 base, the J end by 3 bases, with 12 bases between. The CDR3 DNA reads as TGTGCCAGCAGCTTAGAGTTTCCTCGGGACACTGAAGCTTTCTTT. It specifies CASSLEFPRDTEAFF.

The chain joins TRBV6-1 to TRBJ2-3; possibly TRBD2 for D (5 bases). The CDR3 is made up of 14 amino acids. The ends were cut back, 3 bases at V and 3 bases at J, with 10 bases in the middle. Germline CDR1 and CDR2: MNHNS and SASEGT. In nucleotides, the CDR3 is TGTGCCAGCAGTGACCGAGGAGGTACAGATACGCAGTATTTT. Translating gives CASSDRGGTDTQYF.